This entry is about one TCR beta chain. The V segment lost 5 bases and the J segment 7 bases; nucleotides outside the gene matches: 10. The CDR3 runs 15 residues. Germline-derived CDR1 and CDR2 are SGHRS and YFSETQ. The source of the sample is a study of technical replicates of blood from a few donors. Profiling relied on immunoSEQ multiplex PCR, and the TCRdb table lists in-frame clones only, not all of them. The repertoire consists of about 64,000 clones, with approximately 86% occurring once and the leading ten covering 5.1%. The sample was PBMCs. This sequence originates from a human donor in good health. Some clones in this sample may be carry-over from other donors' samples. This chain joins TRBV5-1 and TRBJ1-4; 8 bases match TRBD1. The CDR3 nucleotides read TGCGCCAGCAGGTTATCAGGGGGCCAACGTGAAAAACTGTTTTTT. Translating it yields CASRLSGGQREKLFF.